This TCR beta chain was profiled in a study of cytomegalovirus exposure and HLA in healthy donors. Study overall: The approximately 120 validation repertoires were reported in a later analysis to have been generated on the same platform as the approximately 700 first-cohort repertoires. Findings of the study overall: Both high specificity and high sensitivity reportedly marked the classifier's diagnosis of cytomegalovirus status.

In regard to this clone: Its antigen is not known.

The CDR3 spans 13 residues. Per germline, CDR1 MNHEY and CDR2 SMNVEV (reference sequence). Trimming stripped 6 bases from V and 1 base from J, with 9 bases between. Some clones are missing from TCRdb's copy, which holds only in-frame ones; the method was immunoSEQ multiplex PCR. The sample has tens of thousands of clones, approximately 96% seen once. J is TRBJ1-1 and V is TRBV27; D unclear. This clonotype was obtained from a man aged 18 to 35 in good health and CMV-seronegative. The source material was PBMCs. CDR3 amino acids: CASRLSQNTEAFF. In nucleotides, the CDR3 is TGTGCCAGCAGATTGAGTCAGAACACTGAAGCTTTCTTT.